A selection of T cell receptor beta chains follows, all from one sample in a study of T cells after posttransplantation cyclophosphamide. Assay used: immunoSEQ multiplex PCR; TCRdb lists only in-frame clones, some missing. The data hold approximately 23,000 clones, with less than 98% observed a single time. The sequenced material came from naive CD4+ T cells sorted from PBMCs. The receptors derive from a man aged 50 to 59 in good health, CMV-negative, and a related stem cell transplant donor. Both conserved end residues are part of each CDR3. A D gene is named only where the DNA matches it firmly. The size field is filled for only some rows; it gives once, few, many or a size class.

NA	TRBV5-1	few	TRBJ1-2	TGCGCCAGCAGCTTAGACAGTTCCTATGGCTACACCTTC	CASSLDSSYGYTF
TRBD1	TRBV6-1	NA	TRBJ2-2	TGTGCCAGCAGTTCGGGACAGGCGGGCACCGGGGAGCTGTTTTTT	CASSSGQAGTGELFF
TRBD2	TRBV10-3	NA	TRBJ2-1	TGTGCCATCAGGAATGGCGGGGGGGGTTACAATGAGCAGTTCTTC	CAIRNGGGGYNEQFF
NA	TRBV18	NA	TRBJ1-1	TGTGCCAGCTCACCATCGGACCGGAGGGAAGCTTTCTTT	CASSPSDRREAFF
NA	TRBV29-1	NA	TRBJ1-2	TGCAGCGTTGAGGGGCAGCGCATCTATGGCTACACCTTC	CSVEGQRIYGYTF
NA	TRBV21-1	NA	TRBJ1-2	TGTGCCAGCAGCAAAAAAAGGGTGACAGCGCCTGGCTATGGCTACACCTTC	CASSKKRVTAPGYGYTF
NA	TRBV29-1	NA	TRBJ2-5	TGCAGCGTTGAAGAAGTAGCGGACACCACCCAAGAGACCCAGTACTTC	CSVEEVADTTQETQYF
NA	TRBV19	NA	TRBJ1-5	TGTGCCAGTAGTAGCCGGGACACAAGAAATCAGCCCCAGCATTTT	CASSSRDTRNQPQHF
NA	TRBV7-9	NA	TRBJ2-1	TGTGCCAGCAGCTTTAGACAGGTTACGAACAATGAGCAGTTCTTC	CASSFRQVTNNEQFF
NA	TRBV7-2	NA	TRBJ1-6	TGTGCCAGCAGCCGTAATAATTCACCCCTCCACTTT	CASSRNNSPLHF